Below, 31 T cell receptor beta chains from the same sample are listed, as sequenced in a study of T cell responses to AZD1222 COVID-19 vaccine. TCRdb's copy holds only in-frame clones and misses some; the assay was immunoSEQ multiplex PCR. The sample lists around 50,000 clones, about 86% occurring once. The sequenced sample was peripheral blood, obtained 28 days after the second AZD1222 dose. These TCRs come from an adult who received the AZD1222 COVID-19 vaccine.

CDR3 DNA: TGCGCCAGCAGCTTAACCGGGACAGGGATCCAAGAGACCCAGTACTTC. Translation gives CASSLTGTGIQETQYF. The chain is built from TRBV5-1 and TRBJ2-5; 9 positions match TRBD1. The CDR3 covers 16 residues. The V gene end was trimmed by 2 bases and the J gene end by 1 base; junction bases not matched to a gene: 6. Germline V gene sequence: CDR1 SGHRS, CDR2 YFSETQ. Variable domain in full (rest from reference TRBV5-1 and TRBJ2-5): KAGVTQTPRYLIKTRGQQVTLSCSPISGHRSVSWYQQTPGQGLQFLFEYFSETQRNKGNFPGRFSGRQFSNSRSEMNVSTLELGDSALYLCASSLTGTGIQETQYFGPGTRLLVL.

The chain combines TRBV28 with TRBJ1-2; D remains unclear. The CDR3 loop spans 12 amino acids. The germline V and J ends were trimmed by 8 bases and 8 bases, with 15 bases remaining between them. Germline CDR1 and CDR2: MDHEN and SYDVKM. CDR3 residues: CASGPFERGYTF. CDR3 in DNA: TGTGCCAGCGGTCCCTTCGAGAGAGGCTACACCTTC.

This rearrangement joins TRBV5-1 to TRBJ2-3, with D tentatively TRBD1 (6 bases). The germline V gene has CDR1 SGHRS and CDR2 YFSETQ. V was shortened by 0 bases and J by 2 bases, with 10 bases between the two germline ends. This CDR3 spans 15 amino acids. CDR3 nucleotides: TGCGCCAGCAGCTTGGGTGGGGGCCTCACAGATACGCAGTATTTT. The encoded protein is CASSLGGGLTDTQYF.

This chain joins TRBV15 and TRBJ2-2; the match to TRBD1 covers 11 bases. This CDR3 region has 21 residues. CDR1 is LNHNV and CDR2 is YYDKDF in the germline V gene (reference sequence). The junction had 14 bases not matched to a gene; V was cut back by 1 base and J by 1 base. The CDR3 loop reads CATSRATAGTGGYVNTGELFF. The CDR3 bases are TGTGCCACCAGCAGAGCAACAGCCGGGACAGGGGGATATGTGAACACCGGGGAGCTGTTTTTT.

This clone was seen once. The V and J genes are TRBV19 and TRBJ1-6; 10 bases map to TRBD1. CDR3 length: 17 amino acids. The junction had 7 bases not matched to a gene; V was cut back by 3 bases and J by 5 bases. The germline V gene has CDR1 LNHDA and CDR2 SQIVND (reference sequence). CDR3 amino acids: CASSIEYGTGDNSPLHF. The CDR3 DNA reads as TGTGCCAGTAGTATCGAATACGGGACAGGGGATAATTCACCCCTCCACTTT.

In DNA form, the CDR3 reads TGCAGCGTTGAAGAAGGCGGGAGACCCTACGAGCAGTACTTC. Amino acids: CSVEEGGRPYEQYF. The chain carries TRBV29-1 and TRBJ2-7; 7 bases align to TRBD2. CDR1 is SQVTM and CDR2 is ANQGSEA in the germline V gene. The ends lost 0 bases at V and 2 bases at J; junction bases unmatched: 4. There are 14 residues in the CDR3.

The chain uses TRBV6-5 and TRBJ1-5; 9 bases map to TRBD1. Germline V CDR1 and CDR2: MNHEY, SVGAGI. V lost 7 bases and J lost 6; bases outside the gene matches: 4. The length of the CDR3 is 13 residues. This CDR3 is CASNGQGRQPQHF. For the CDR3, the DNA is TGTGCCAGCAACGGACAGGGGCGTCAGCCCCAGCATTTT.

The genes are TRBV7-9 and TRBJ2-2, with 7 bases aligning to TRBD1. Per the germline V gene, CDR1 is SEHNR and CDR2 is FQNEAQ (reference sequence). With V trimmed by 5 bases and J by 3 bases, 9 bases remained unmatched. The CDR3 consists of 16 residues. CDR3 bases: TGTGCCAGCAGCGCCAGGGGACAGAAATACACCGGGGAGCTGTTTTTT. Amino acid sequence: CASSARGQKYTGELFF. Full variable domain (rest looked up from reference TRBV7-9 and TRBJ2-2): DTGVSQNPRHKITKRGQNVTFRCDPISEHNRLYWYRQTLGQGPEFLTYFQNEAQLEKSRLLSDRFSAERPKGSFSTLEIQRTEQGDSAMYLCASSARGQKYTGELFFGEGSRLTVL.

The V gene is TRBV19, the J gene TRBJ2-7, with D possibly matching TRBD2 (5 bases). CDR1 is LNHDA, CDR2 SQIVND, per germline (reference sequence). The CDR3 consists of 14 residues. V gave up 5 bases and J gave up 2 bases, with 13 bases separating them. Here the CDR3 DNA reads TGTGCCAGTAGTGTTGGAGGCTTAACCTACGAGCAGTACTTC. Its protein is CASSVGGLTYEQYF.

In nucleotides, the CDR3 is TGCGCCAGCAGCCTGGGACAGAGTGGAAACACCATATATTTT. Its translation is CASSLGQSGNTIYF. The chain has TRBV5-1 and TRBJ1-3; 7 bases match TRBD1. The V and J ends lost 4 bases and 3 bases, in that order; junction bases with no gene match: 4. In germline, CDR1 is SGHRS, CDR2 YFSETQ. This CDR3 spans 14 amino acids. The full variable domain, its missing parts supplied by reference TRBV5-1 and TRBJ1-3, is KAGVTQTPRYLIKTRGQQVTLSCSPISGHRSVSWYQQTPGQGLQFLFEYFSETQRNKGNFPGRFSGRQFSNSRSEMNVSTLELGDSALYLCASSLGQSGNTIYFGEGSWLTVV.

V and J are TRBV6-5 and TRBJ1-2; TRBD1 agrees at 9 bases. This CDR3 has 13 amino acids. Germline V gives CDR1 MNHEY, CDR2 SVGAGI. V was pared by 5 bases and J by 8 bases, with 6 bases of the junction left unmatched. Here the CDR3 reads CASSTQGAEGYTF. In DNA, the CDR3 is TGTGCCAGCAGTACACAGGGGGCGGAGGGCTACACCTTC.

The J gene is TRBJ2-1, the V gene TRBV18, with 9 positions matching TRBD1. Germline V gene lookup returns CDR1 KGHSH and CDR2 LQKENI. Trimming removed 3 bases from V and 4 bases from J; junction bases left unmatched: 4. The CDR3 totals 15 residues. CDR3 nucleotides: TGTGCCAGCTCACCCGGGACAGGGTCTTACAATGAGCAGTTCTTC. Translated, it gives CASSPGTGSYNEQFF. Together with reference TRBV18 and TRBJ2-1, the CDR3 gives the full variable domain: NAGVMQNPRHLVRRRGQEARLRCSPMKGHSHVYWYRQLPEEGLKFMVYLQKENIIDESGMPKERFSAEFPKEGPSILRIQQVVRGDSAAYFCASSPGTGSYNEQFFGPGTRLTVL.

The chain combines TRBV7-9 with TRBJ2-7, with 10 positions matching TRBD1. The length of the CDR3 is 16 residues. The ends lost 5 bases at V and 2 bases at J; junction bases unmatched: 9. Germline values: CDR1 SEHNR, CDR2 FQNEAQ (reference sequence). The CDR3, as DNA: TGTGCCAGCAGCACCGACCGGGACAGGGGCACCTACGAGCAGTACTTC. As protein: CASSTDRDRGTYEQYF.

The chain links TRBV10-3 to TRBJ1-1; weak D call: TRBD1 (5 bases). Trimming took off 7 bases at V and 0 bases at J, with 15 bases between the two ends. The CDR3 runs 15 residues. Germline V gene data show CDR1 as ENHRY and CDR2 as SYGVKD. The CDR3 DNA is TGTGCCATCAACCGCGGCGGGGGGATGAACACTGAAGCTTTCTTT. This encodes CAINRGGGMNTEAFF.

The chain has TRBV21-1 and TRBJ2-3; the D call in the table, TRBD1, was not verified against the DNA. TRBV21-1 is deemed a pseudogene. The CDR3 covers 16 residues. The CDR3 region has the DNA TGTGCCAGCAGCAAATCTTCCAGGGTTAGCACAGATACGCAGTATTTT. Residues: CASSKSSRVSTDTQYF.

This clone was observed a handful of times. This chain connects TRBV18 to TRBJ1-3; tentatively, D is TRBD1 (5 bases). The V end was cut by 2 bases, the J end by 4 bases, with 9 bases between. The CDR3 consists of 14 residues. Germline assignment: CDR1 KGHSH and CDR2 LQKENI. DNA of the CDR3: TGTGCCAGCTCACCATCCAGGGAGGGAAACACCATATATTTT. Its protein is CASSPSREGNTIYF.

The chain uses TRBV3-1 (or the pseudogene TRBV3-2) and TRBJ2-7; no definite D call. CDR3 length: 11 amino acids. V was pared by 3 bases and J by 0 bases, with 0 bases between. Germline-derived CDR1 and CDR2 are LGHDT and YNNKEL (reference sequence). CDR3 sequence: CASSHSYEQYF. The CDR3 DNA reads TGTGCCAGCAGCCACTCCTACGAGCAGTACTTC.

This clone has a single count. The chain employs TRBV14 and TRBJ1-4; D gene unclear. The CDR3 has 15 amino acids. Trimming stripped 3 bases from V and 4 bases from J, with 12 bases between. CDR1 and CDR2 from the germline V gene are SGHDN and FVKESK. CDR3 region: CASSQPRQINEKLFF. As DNA, the CDR3 is TGTGCCAGCAGCCAGCCGAGACAAATTAATGAAAAACTGTTTTTT.

This clone was recorded only once. The chain employs TRBV10-3 and TRBJ1-3; D is perhaps TRBD1 (6 bases). This CDR3 is built from 14 residues. Germline V gene data show CDR1 as ENHRY and CDR2 as SYGVKD. The V end lost 6 bases, the J end lost 1 base, and 10 bases lay between the germline ends. The DNA of the CDR3 is TGTGCCATCAGCATACAGGGATCTGGAAACACCATATATTTT. Amino acid sequence: CAISIQGSGNTIYF.

V usage is TRBV5-1 and J usage is TRBJ1-1; the match to TRBD1 covers 8 bases. The CDR3 is 15 residues long. V shed 0 bases, J shed 0 bases, and the junction held 1 base outside the gene matches. Germline V gene lookup returns CDR1 SGHRS and CDR2 YFSETQ. The CDR3 sequence: CASSLGQGMNTEAFF. The CDR3 DNA sequence: TGCGCCAGCAGCTTGGGACAGGGGATGAACACTGAAGCTTTCTTT.

Only a few counts were recorded for this clone. This chain links TRBV27 with TRBJ2-2; TRBD2 might be the D (7 bases). The CDR3 totals 15 residues. Germline-derived CDR1 and CDR2 are MNHEY and SMNVEV (reference sequence). V was cut by 7 bases and J by 7 bases, with 19 bases left in between. DNA for the CDR3: TGTGCCAGCACTCCTCGGGGGGCGCCGGACGGGGAGCTGTTTTTT. Translated, it gives CASTPRGAPDGELFF.

The chain has TRBV15 and TRBJ2-1; D may correspond to TRBD1 or TRBD2 (5 bases each). Germline V gene lookup returns CDR1 LNHNV and CDR2 YYDKDF (reference sequence). Trimming took 3 bases from V and 0 from J, leaving 12 bases between them. The CDR3 is made up of 16 amino acids. CDR3 bases: TGTGCCACCAGCAGGGGACGGGTCCGCTCCTACAATGAGCAGTTCTTC. Translation gives CATSRGRVRSYNEQFF.

This CDR3 is CATSGQIRGETQYF. The CDR3 nucleotides read TGTGCCACCAGTGGACAGATCCGGGGAGAGACCCAGTACTTC. This chain links TRBV24-1 with TRBJ2-5, with D perhaps matching TRBD1 or TRBD2 (5 bases each). There are 14 residues in the CDR3. CDR1 and CDR2 from the germline V gene are KGHDR and SFDVKD. Trimming left V 5 bases short and J 4 bases short, with 13 bases between.

The gene calls are TRBV7-9 and TRBJ2-7; D call uncertain. The CDR3 runs 13 residues. Trimming removed 4 bases at V and 0 bases at J, with 7 bases between. The germline V gene has CDR1 SEHNR and CDR2 FQNEAQ (reference sequence). CDR3 sequence reads: CASSSRASYEQYF. In DNA form, the CDR3 reads TGTGCCAGCAGCTCCCGGGCCTCCTACGAGCAGTACTTC.

This clone was seen a single time. This chain connects TRBV19 to TRBJ2-1, with 7 bases aligning to TRBD2. After removal of 4 bases from V and 0 bases from J, the junction contained 3 bases not matched to a gene. The CDR3 contains 15 residues. The V gene's germline CDR1 is LNHDA and CDR2 SQIVND (reference sequence). This CDR3 reads CASSNLAASYNEQFF. Written as DNA, the CDR3 is TGTGCCAGTAGTAACCTAGCGGCCTCCTACAATGAGCAGTTCTTC.

The rearrangement links TRBV27 to TRBJ1-2; D is uncertain. V lost 7 bases and J 2 bases, leaving 20 bases between the germline ends. The CDR3 contains 16 residues. From germline, CDR1 is MNHEY and CDR2 SMNVEV (reference sequence). CDR3 DNA: TGTGCCAGCACCCTACGTGGTATAGGGTTCAACTATGGCTACACCTTC. Encoded protein: CASTLRGIGFNYGYTF.

This clone was seen a single time. The chain recombines TRBV2 with TRBJ2-4, with a weak D call TRBD2 (6 bases). CDR3 length: 15 residues. The germline V gene has CDR1 SNHLY and CDR2 FYNNEI. V was pared by 7 bases and J by 0 bases, with 13 bases between. In DNA, the CDR3 is TGTGCCAGCACAGGCGGGGCCCTAGCCAAAAACATTCAGTACTTC. This encodes CASTGGALAKNIQYF.

The J gene is TRBJ2-1, the V gene TRBV6-6; the match to TRBD2 covers 7 bases. CDR1 MNHNY and CDR2 SVGAGI come from the germline V gene (reference sequence). V dropped 5 bases and J dropped 4; count of bases not matched to a gene: 5. This CDR3 is 14 amino acids long. The CDR3 region is CASSGEGTYNEQFF. The CDR3 nucleotides read TGTGCCAGCAGTGGGGAGGGGACTTACAATGAGCAGTTCTTC.

V is TRBV19 and J is TRBJ2-1; weak D call: TRBD2 (5 bases). CDR1 is LNHDA, CDR2 SQIVND, per germline (reference sequence). Trimming cost V 1 base and J 0 bases, with 10 bases left between them. The CDR3 runs 16 residues. The CDR3 is CASSIVGSSSYNEQFF. The CDR3, as DNA: TGTGCCAGTAGTATAGTAGGGAGTAGCTCCTACAATGAGCAGTTCTTC.

The DNA of the CDR3 is TGTGCCAGCAGCCAAATGTGGCGGGAGGGTCACGAGCAGTACTTC. Its translation is CASSQMWREGHEQYF. The rearrangement links TRBV3-1 (or the pseudogene TRBV3-2) to TRBJ2-7; 9 bases fit TRBD2. The germline V gene has CDR1 LGHDT and CDR2 YNNKEL (reference sequence). The CDR3 totals 15 residues. Germline trimming cut 2 bases from V and 5 bases from J; bases unmatched to any gene: 7.

This clone has a handful of counts. This chain connects TRBV11-3 to TRBJ2-5; 10 bases fit TRBD2. In germline, CDR1 is SGHNT, CDR2 YENEEA. The CDR3 runs to 14 residues. V was clipped by 7 bases and J by 3 bases; unmatched bases: 5. In DNA, the CDR3 is TGTGCCAGCAACCACGGACTAGCGGAAGAGACCCAGTACTTC. This gives the protein CASNHGLAEETQYF.